These 24 T cell receptor beta chains were sequenced from one sample in a study of blood T cell repertoires in COVID-19. The protocol was immunoSEQ multiplex PCR, while the TCRdb copy is restricted to in-frame clones and leaves out a portion. Of nearly 300,000 clones listed, approximately 89% were seen once; the top ten hold approximately 7.2%. Material: peripheral blood. These receptors originate from a woman under 40 who had recovered from COVID-19.

The chain is built from TRBV10-3 and TRBJ1-5, with 7 bases matching TRBD1. The ends lost 3 bases at V and 0 bases at J; junction bases unmatched: 5. CDR3 size: 16 residues. Germline V gene lookup returns CDR1 ENHRY and CDR2 SYGVKD. CDR3 amino acids: CAISDSQGYSNQPQHF. The CDR3 bases are TGTGCCATCAGTGACTCACAGGGGTATAGCAATCAGCCCCAGCATTTT.

The rearrangement joins TRBV7-6 to TRBJ2-2, with D maybe TRBD2 (6 bases). CDR1 and CDR2 from the germline V gene are SGHVS and FNYEAQ. The ends were cut back, 1 base at V and 5 bases at J, with 14 bases in the middle. CDR3 length: 16 residues. The CDR3 DNA sequence: TGTGCCAGCAGCTTAGTTCGCGGGGCGGGGACCGGGGAGCTGTTTTTT. Protein: CASSLVRGAGTGELFF.

The V and J genes are TRBV5-4 and TRBJ2-1; D remains unclear. CDR1 is SGHNT, CDR2 YYREEE, per germline (reference sequence). There are 12 residues in the CDR3. V was pared by 4 bases and J by 5 bases, with 7 bases between. Written as DNA, the CDR3 is TGTGCCAGCAGCCCTCGAGACAATGAGCAGTTCTTC. Translated, it gives CASSPRDNEQFF.

The V gene is TRBV28, the J gene TRBJ2-7, with 9 bases that match TRBD1. This CDR3 spans 14 amino acids. The germline gives CDR1 MDHEN, CDR2 SYDVKM. Trimming removed 5 bases from V and 4 bases from J; junction bases left unmatched: 6. CDR3 nucleotides: TGTGCCAGCAGTGTCCGGGACAGGGTTTACGAGCAGTACTTC. This encodes CASSVRDRVYEQYF.

The chain carries TRBV28 and TRBJ1-1, with D possibly being TRBD1 (6 bases). CDR3 length: 16 amino acids. Looked up from germline, CDR1 is MDHEN and CDR2 is SYDVKM. V was trimmed by 4 bases and J by 6 bases, leaving 21 bases between them. CDR3 coding DNA: TGTGCCAGCAGTTCCCAACGCGGGGGGCAGGCCGCTGAAGCTTTCTTT. This gives the protein CASSSQRGGQAAEAFF. The full variable domain, rest sourced from reference TRBV28 and TRBJ1-1, is DVKVTQSSRYLVKRTGEKVFLECVQDMDHENMFWYRQDPGLGLRLIYFSYDVKMKEKGDIPEGYSVSREKKERFSLILESASTNQTSMYLCASSSQRGGQAAEAFFGQGTRLTVV.

This sequence joins TRBV3-1 (or the pseudogene TRBV3-2) and TRBJ2-7; 12 bases match TRBD2. Germline CDR1 is LGHDT and CDR2 is YNNKEL (reference sequence). This CDR3 has 17 residues. V lost 1 base and J lost 3; bases outside the gene matches: 7. The CDR3: CASSQGASGGAFYEQYF. In nucleotides, the CDR3 is TGTGCCAGCAGCCAAGGGGCTAGCGGGGGGGCCTTCTACGAGCAGTACTTC.

The chain carries TRBV27 and TRBJ2-5, with 8 positions matching TRBD2. Trimming cost V 5 bases and J 5 bases; bases outside gene matches: 10. This CDR3 is built from 15 residues. The V gene's germline CDR1 is MNHEY and CDR2 SMNVEV (reference sequence). CDR3 sequence reads: CASSPPGGLGETQYF. CDR3 DNA sequence: TGTGCCAGCAGTCCCCCGGGGGGGTTGGGGGAGACCCAGTACTTC.

The gene calls are TRBV7-9 and TRBJ1-2; tentatively, D is TRBD1 (5 bases). This CDR3 has 14 residues. V lost 1 base to trimming and J lost 3 bases, with 9 bases between them. Germline V gene lookup returns CDR1 SEHNR and CDR2 FQNEAQ (reference sequence). DNA for the CDR3: TGTGCCAGCAGCTTAGGCCAGGGCGACTATGGCTACACCTTC. It specifies CASSLGQGDYGYTF.

The rearrangement uses TRBV9 and TRBJ2-3, with 8 bases that match TRBD2. The germline V gene has CDR1 SGDLS and CDR2 YYNGEE. Losses at the gene ends were 6 bases for V and 2 bases for J; bases not matched to a gene: 5. The CDR3 contains 14 residues. Here the CDR3 reads CASNRGGYTDTQYF. The DNA of the CDR3 is TGTGCCAGCAACCGCGGGGGGTACACAGATACGCAGTATTTT.

The rearrangement links TRBV6-2 or TRBV6-3 to TRBJ2-7; possibly TRBD1 for D (6 bases). The CDR3 loop spans 14 amino acids. Germline V CDR1 and CDR2: MNHEY, SVGEGT. Trimming cost V 4 bases and J 0 bases, with 10 bases left between them. CDR3 loop: CASSWTESSYEQYF. CDR3 coding DNA: TGTGCCAGCAGTTGGACAGAAAGCTCCTACGAGCAGTACTTC.

This chain connects TRBV28 to TRBJ2-4, with 7 bases that match TRBD1. The CDR3 is made up of 14 amino acids. Germline-derived CDR1 and CDR2 are MDHEN and SYDVKM. V was pared by 5 bases and J by 5 bases, with 6 bases of the junction left unmatched. The CDR3, as DNA: TGTGCCAGCAGTCTGACAGGGAGCGAAAACATTCAGTACTTC. Its translation is CASSLTGSENIQYF.

The chain links TRBV2 to TRBJ1-5, with D unclear. The CDR3 contains 15 residues. Germline CDR1 reads SNHLY; CDR2 reads FYNNEI. Trimming took 6 bases from V and 4 from J, leaving 16 bases between them. The DNA for the CDR3 is TGTGCCAGCAGCTTCGACTCACAACGGAATCAGCCCCAGCATTTT. This translates into CASSFDSQRNQPQHF.

The chain couples TRBV4-2 to TRBJ2-7; the match to TRBD1 covers 9 bases. The CDR3 has 15 amino acids. V was clipped by 0 bases and J by 6 bases; unmatched bases: 6. CDR1 is LGHNA, CDR2 YNFKEQ, per germline. Written as DNA, the CDR3 is TGTGCCAGCAGCCAAGATTTAACAGGGGGCCGCGAGCAGTACTTC. Protein product: CASSQDLTGGREQYF.

The V gene is TRBV14, the J gene TRBJ2-6; weak D call: TRBD2 (6 bases). V lost 3 bases and J lost 0, with 9 bases in between. Germline V gene sequence: CDR1 SGHDN, CDR2 FVKESK. The CDR3 is 16 residues long. The CDR3 nucleotides read TGTGCCAGCAGCCATGGGGGGAGCTCTGGGGCCAACGTCCTGACTTTC. Translation: CASSHGGSSGANVLTF.

The gene calls are TRBV7-9 and TRBJ2-6; TRBD1 might be the D (6 bases). This CDR3 has 17 amino acids. Germline lookup yields CDR1 SEHNR and CDR2 FQNEAQ (reference sequence). Trimming took 5 bases from V and 0 from J, leaving 14 bases between them. The CDR3 nucleotides are TGTGCCAGCAGCCCGCCCCCAGGGGTCTCTGGGGCCAACGTCCTGACTTTC. This translates into CASSPPPGVSGANVLTF.

This chain joins TRBV4-2 and TRBJ1-3, with TRBD1 matching over 8 bases. After removal of 1 base from V and 3 bases from J, the junction contained 11 bases not matched to a gene. This CDR3 spans 18 amino acids. Germline V gives CDR1 LGHNA, CDR2 YNFKEQ. The CDR3 protein is CASSQAGVAGGYGNTIYF. The CDR3 DNA is TGTGCCAGCAGCCAAGCGGGAGTGGCAGGGGGCTATGGAAACACCATATATTTT.

This clone was detected only a few times. This sequence joins TRBV7-3 and TRBJ2-3; 8 bases align to TRBD1. CDR1 and CDR2 (germline): SGHTA, FQGTGA. V dropped 3 bases and J dropped 5; count of bases not matched to a gene: 4. The CDR3 length is 14 residues. The DNA for the CDR3 is TGTGCCAGCAGCTTCAGGGGGCAGGGAGATACGCAGTATTTT. Encoded protein: CASSFRGQGDTQYF. The full variable domain, its missing parts supplied by reference TRBV7-3 and TRBJ2-3, is GAGVSQTPSNKVTEKGKYVELRCDPISGHTALYWYRQSLGQGPEFLIYFQGTGAADDSGLPNDRFFAVRPEGSVSTLKIQRTERGDSAVYLCASSFRGQGDTQYFGPGTRLTVL.

The chain has TRBV30 and TRBJ2-5; D may be TRBD1 (6 bases). This CDR3 has 14 residues. Germline CDR1 reads GTSNPN; CDR2 reads SVGIG (reference sequence). V dropped 7 bases and J dropped 1 base, with 16 bases sitting between them. The CDR3 DNA reads as TGTGCCTTCCAACAGGGAATTTTCCAAGAGACCCAGTACTTC. Translating it yields CAFQQGIFQETQYF.

The chain links TRBV10-3 to TRBJ2-6; a weak D match, TRBD2 (6 bases). The germline V gene encodes CDR1 ENHRY and CDR2 SYGVKD. The CDR3 runs to 14 residues. The ends were cut back, 8 bases at V and 0 bases at J, with 8 bases in the middle. CDR3 sequence reads: CAIRRGSGANVLTF. CDR3 bases: TGTGCCATCCGGAGGGGCTCTGGGGCCAACGTCCTGACTTTC.

This chain uses TRBV5-1 with TRBJ1-4; the match to TRBD1 covers 8 bases. This CDR3 is built from 14 residues. The germline gives CDR1 SGHRS, CDR2 YFSETQ. Trimming took 3 bases from V and 8 from J; bases not matched to a gene: 6. Here the CDR3 reads CASSSDRVGEKLFF. In nucleotides, the CDR3 is TGCGCCAGCAGCTCGGACAGGGTCGGAGAAAAACTGTTTTTT.

The genes are TRBV6-2 or TRBV6-3 and TRBJ1-5; 9 bases fit TRBD1. V gave up 2 bases and J gave up 5 bases; unmatched junction bases: 7. CDR1 and CDR2 from the germline V gene are MNHEY and SVGEGT. The CDR3 is 16 residues long. This chain's CDR3 is CASSYGGQGIDQPQHF. In DNA, the CDR3 is TGTGCCAGCAGTTACGGGGGACAGGGTATAGATCAGCCCCAGCATTTT.

V is TRBV5-1 and J is TRBJ2-5, with TRBD2 identical over 10 bases. The germline CDR1 and CDR2 sequences are SGHRS and YFSETQ. There are 17 residues in the CDR3. After removal of 0 bases from V and 5 bases from J, the junction contained 10 bases not matched to a gene. CDR3 DNA sequence: TGCGCCAGCAGCTTGGAGATAGCGGGGGGCCCAGGGGAGACCCAGTACTTC. Translation gives CASSLEIAGGPGETQYF.

The rearrangement joins TRBV5-4 to TRBJ1-1; D gene unclear. V was shortened by 5 bases and J by 0 bases, with 14 bases between the two germline ends. CDR1 and CDR2 from the germline V gene are SGHNT and YYREEE (reference sequence). The CDR3 extends over 15 amino acids. Here the CDR3 DNA reads TGTGCCAGCAGTGCCGGCGGTACTATGAACACTGAAGCTTTCTTT. This codes for CASSAGGTMNTEAFF.

The chain has TRBV20-1 and TRBJ2-7, with D hard to call. This CDR3 is 10 amino acids long. In germline, CDR1 is DFQATT, CDR2 SNEGSKA (reference sequence). V lost 6 bases and J lost 3, with 6 bases in between. CDR3 in amino acids: CSALNYEQYF. CDR3 nucleotide sequence: TGCAGTGCGCTAAACTACGAGCAGTACTTC.